This T cell receptor beta chain was obtained from a study of T-cell reconstitution after alpha-beta-depleted transplantation in children. Findings of the study overall: Some patients' high day-60 TCRbeta diversity was attributed to recipient cells surviving conditioning. Two months or so post-transplant, alpha-beta T cells reportedly derived from several hundred expanded graft clones.

Researchers prepared the TCRbeta library using unique molecular identifiers, the study reports. TCRdb ran MiXCR on the PCR reads and lists one entry per CDR3 protein. The sample yields some 300,000 distinct CDR3 sequences, around 10% seen once. This clonotype was recorded at least ten times. Its antigen remains unidentified. The sequence derives from a boy under two years old with acute myeloid leukemia, due to receive a stem cell transplant. Sequenced here: PBMCs, sampled before TCRalphabeta/CD19-depleted stem cell transplant.

Here the CDR3 DNA reads TGTGCCAGCAGTTCAGGGTTGGGGGAGCTGTTTTTT. This codes for CASSSGLGELFF. The chain couples TRBV12-3 or TRBV12-4 to TRBJ2-2, with D perhaps TRBD1 (5 bases). This CDR3 spans 12 amino acids. V shed 4 bases and J shed 8 bases, with 8 bases lying between them.